Following are 16 T cell receptor beta chains from one sample sequenced in a study of blood T cell repertoires in COVID-19. Assay: immunoSEQ multiplex PCR; the TCRdb copy retains only in-frame clones and omits some. The sample consists of 300,000 to 400,000 clones, around 86% of them appearing once. Sequencing was carried out using PBMCs or T cells enriched from blood (not recorded which). Receptors originate from a woman aged 40 to 50 with acute COVID-19.

This clone was seen once. The sample holds other DNA sequences that translate to the same CDR3. The CDR3: CASSIGEGGQPQHF. The CDR3 region has the DNA TGTGCCAGTAGTATAGGGGAGGGGGGTCAGCCCCAGCATTTT. This chain connects TRBV19 to TRBJ1-5, with D possibly matching TRBD1 (6 bases). CDR1 is LNHDA and CDR2 is SQIVND in the germline V gene (reference sequence). This CDR3 comprises 14 residues. V lost 1 base and J 6 bases, leaving 10 bases between the germline ends.

The genes are TRBV6-5 and TRBJ1-2; the D is unclear. The CDR3 is 13 residues long. CDR1 and CDR2 from the germline V gene are MNHEY and SVGAGI. The V end was cut by 7 bases, the J end by 5 bases, with 14 bases between. CDR3 nucleotide sequence: TGTGCCAGCAAGGAGGCAGCTGTATATGGCTACACCTTC. Translating gives CASKEAAVYGYTF.

This rearrangement joins TRBV5-1 to TRBJ2-7, with D unclear. V was shortened by 7 bases and J by 13 bases, with 18 bases between the two germline ends. The CDR3 sequence is 11 residues long. The germline CDR1 and CDR2 sequences are SGHRS and YFSETQ. The CDR3 spells CASGEAPRLYF. The CDR3 nucleotides are TGCGCCAGCGGCGAGGCCCCGCGCCTTTACTTC.

V and J are TRBV5-1 and TRBJ2-1; TRBD2 aligns across 8 bases. This CDR3 has 17 amino acids. Germline trimming cut 3 bases from V and 0 bases from J; bases unmatched to any gene: 8. Germline CDR1 reads SGHRS; CDR2 reads YFSETQ. The CDR3 is CASSSGLAPHSYNEQFF. CDR3 in DNA: TGCGCCAGCAGCTCCGGACTAGCCCCACACTCCTACAATGAGCAGTTCTTC.

The rearrangement joins TRBV27 to TRBJ2-7, with D perhaps matching TRBD1 (6 bases). Per the germline V gene, CDR1 is MNHEY and CDR2 is SMNVEV (reference sequence). The CDR3 sequence is 12 residues long. V was clipped by 6 bases and J by 3 bases, with 9 bases between them. CDR3 sequence: CASSDRRYEQYF. Here the CDR3 DNA reads TGTGCCAGCAGCGACAGGCGCTACGAGCAGTACTTC.

The chain has TRBV28 and TRBJ1-4, with 9 bases that match TRBD1. This CDR3 comprises 16 residues. The V and J ends lost 6 bases and 7 bases, in that order; junction bases with no gene match: 12. Germline values: CDR1 MDHEN, CDR2 SYDVKM. DNA of the CDR3: TGTGCCAGCAGCTCCCCCGGGACAGGGAATGGTGAAAAACTGTTTTTT. Its translation is CASSSPGTGNGEKLFF.

This clone was counted a few times. This chain joins TRBV7-4 and TRBJ1-5; a weak D match, TRBD1 (5 bases). The ends were cut back, 5 bases at V and 9 bases at J, with 14 bases in the middle. CDR3 length equals 13 residues. The germline CDR1 and CDR2 sequences are SGHVT and SQSDAQ. The CDR3 nucleotides read TGTGCCAGCAGCCGGACACCTCCCGGGCCCCAGCATTTT. Amino acid sequence: CASSRTPPGPQHF.

The chain couples TRBV5-1 to TRBJ2-2, with TRBD1 as a possible D gene (6 bases). V lost 3 bases and J 1 base, leaving 10 bases between the germline ends. The CDR3 runs 15 residues. Germline CDR1 SGHRS, CDR2 YFSETQ. The CDR3 reads CASSSLQGNTGELFF. Here the CDR3 DNA reads TGCGCCAGCAGCTCCCTACAGGGGAACACCGGGGAGCTGTTTTTT.

The chain links TRBV7-2 to TRBJ1-5; TRBD1 agrees at 7 bases. The junction had 13 bases not matched to a gene; V was cut back by 5 bases and J by 9 bases. The CDR3 has 15 amino acids. Germline CDR1 SGHTA, CDR2 FQGNSA. The CDR3 region is CASSPRQGYIGPQHF. In DNA form, the CDR3 reads TGTGCCAGCAGCCCCAGACAGGGTTATATCGGGCCCCAGCATTTT.

CDR3 DNA sequence: TGTGCCAGCAGCCACCCAACAGGGGGCCCCAAACAGAACACCGGGGAGCTGTTTTTT. Translating gives CASSHPTGGPKQNTGELFF. The chain joins TRBV5-4 to TRBJ2-2; 9 nucleotides line up with TRBD1. J was trimmed by 1 base and V by 4 bases; bases with no gene match: 14. CDR3 length: 19 amino acids. The V gene's germline CDR1 is SGHNT and CDR2 YYREEE (reference sequence).

The chain couples TRBV7-8 to TRBJ1-2; no clear D gene. Germline V gene lookup returns CDR1 SGHVS and CDR2 FQNEAQ. Trimming took 0 bases from V and 8 from J, leaving 13 bases between them. CDR3 length equals 14 residues. CDR3 region: CASSLALPVLGYTF. In DNA form, the CDR3 reads TGTGCCAGCAGCTTAGCCCTCCCAGTTCTGGGCTACACCTTC.

The V call is TRBV7-6, the J call TRBJ1-1, with D possibly matching TRBD1 (6 bases). Trimming took off 2 bases at V and 7 bases at J, with 11 bases between the two ends. In germline, CDR1 is SGHVS, CDR2 FNYEAQ. The CDR3 contains 13 residues. Written as DNA, the CDR3 is TGTGCCAGCAGCTTATTCCGCAGGGGTGAAGCTTTCTTT. Its translation: CASSLFRRGEAFF.

This clone came up a few times. The chain has TRBV5-4 and TRBJ1-2, with 7 bases matching TRBD1. V was pared by 4 bases and J by 8 bases, with 2 bases of the junction left unmatched. The CDR3 extends over 11 amino acids. Per germline, CDR1 SGHNT and CDR2 YYREEE (reference sequence). The CDR3 nucleotides read TGTGCCAGCAGCGACAGGGTCGGCTACACCTTC. Residues: CASSDRVGYTF.

The V and J genes are TRBV2 and TRBJ1-1; tentative D call: TRBD1 (5 bases). CDR1 SNHLY and CDR2 FYNNEI come from the germline V gene. CDR3 length: 14 residues. Between the trimmed V and J ends, which lost 3 bases and 11 bases, there was a span of 19 bases. CDR3 sequence: CASSDVQARTVAFF. In DNA form, the CDR3 reads TGTGCCAGCAGTGATGTACAGGCCCGAACTGTTGCTTTCTTT.

This sequence joins TRBV9 and TRBJ2-2; TRBD1 matches 8 bases. The CDR3 is 16 residues long. V dropped 4 bases and J dropped 0; count of bases not matched to a gene: 5. The germline V gene encodes CDR1 SGDLS and CDR2 YYNGEE. The CDR3 reads CASSPRTGTNTGELFF. The DNA of the CDR3 is TGTGCCAGCAGCCCCCGGACAGGGACGAACACCGGGGAGCTGTTTTTT.

V and J are TRBV3-1 (or the pseudogene TRBV3-2) and TRBJ2-5, with 12 bases identical to TRBD2. The germline CDR1 and CDR2 sequences are LGHDT and YNNKEL (reference sequence). V lost 5 bases, J lost 1 base, and 8 bases stayed unmatched. There are 17 residues in the CDR3. This chain's CDR3 is CASSGLAGINSQETQYF. The CDR3 DNA reads TGTGCCAGCAGCGGACTAGCGGGGATTAATTCCCAAGAGACCCAGTACTTC.